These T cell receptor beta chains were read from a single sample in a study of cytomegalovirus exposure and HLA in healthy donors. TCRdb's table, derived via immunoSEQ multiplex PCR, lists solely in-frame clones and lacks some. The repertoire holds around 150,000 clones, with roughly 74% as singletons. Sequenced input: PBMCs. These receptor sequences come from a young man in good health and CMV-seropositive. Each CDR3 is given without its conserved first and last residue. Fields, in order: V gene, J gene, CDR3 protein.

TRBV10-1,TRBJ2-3,ASSEASGVTDTQY
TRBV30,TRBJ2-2,AWSPAGAGNTGELF
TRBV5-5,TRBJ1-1,ASLQTGTEAF
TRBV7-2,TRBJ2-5,ASSFWREETQY
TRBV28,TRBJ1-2,ASSLKIWTLQDDYGYT
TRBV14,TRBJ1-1,ASSQNGLWRDRPSEAF
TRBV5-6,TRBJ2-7,ASSLALAFEQY
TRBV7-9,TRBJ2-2,ASSADRGPPGELF
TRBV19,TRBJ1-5,ASTTRGSNQPQH
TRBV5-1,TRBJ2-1,ASSLAASGDDNEQF
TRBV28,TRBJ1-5,ASSQYQPQH